This T cell receptor (beta chain) was profiled in a study of OX40 agonist ivuxolimab in advanced cancers. Overall study context: A mean age of 60 years, range about 20 to 79, was recorded, and roughly 80% were male. Partial responses, seen in three patients, involved one hepatocellular carcinoma and two cutaneous melanomas.

Assay: immunoSEQ multiplex PCR; the TCRdb copy retains only in-frame clones and omits some. The sample lists fewer than 85,000 clones, about nine tenths occurring once. The CDR3 runs 13 residues. The V end lost 4 bases, the J end lost 7 bases, and 14 bases lay between the germline ends. Looked up from germline, CDR1 is SQVTM and CDR2 is ANQGSEA. The chain couples TRBV29-1 to TRBJ1-5; D remains ambiguous. The source material was CD4+ or CD8+ T cells sorted from blood, sampled in a trial of the OX40 agonist ivuxolimab. The source is an adult with an advanced solid tumor such as melanoma, head and neck, liver or kidney cancer. As DNA, the CDR3 is TGCAGCGTTGTGGAGGTGGAAGGGCAGCCCCAGCATTTT. Encoded protein: CSVVEVEGQPQHF.